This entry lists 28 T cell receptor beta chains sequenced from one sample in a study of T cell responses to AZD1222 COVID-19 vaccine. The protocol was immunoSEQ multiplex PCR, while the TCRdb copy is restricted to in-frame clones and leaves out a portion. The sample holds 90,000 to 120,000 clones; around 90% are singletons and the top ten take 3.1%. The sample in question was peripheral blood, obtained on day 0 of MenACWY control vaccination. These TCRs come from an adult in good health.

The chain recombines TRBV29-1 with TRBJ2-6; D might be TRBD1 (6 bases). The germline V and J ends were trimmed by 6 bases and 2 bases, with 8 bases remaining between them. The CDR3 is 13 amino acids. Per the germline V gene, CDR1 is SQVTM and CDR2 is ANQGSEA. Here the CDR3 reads CSVTGPGANVLTF. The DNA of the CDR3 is TGCAGCGTCACAGGGCCTGGGGCCAACGTCCTGACTTTC.

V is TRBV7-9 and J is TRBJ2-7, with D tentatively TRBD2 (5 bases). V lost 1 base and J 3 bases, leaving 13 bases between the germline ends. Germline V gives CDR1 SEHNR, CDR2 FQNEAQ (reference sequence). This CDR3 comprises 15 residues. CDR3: CASSLEDSLGYEQYF. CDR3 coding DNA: TGTGCCAGCAGCTTAGAGGACTCTTTAGGCTACGAGCAGTACTTC.

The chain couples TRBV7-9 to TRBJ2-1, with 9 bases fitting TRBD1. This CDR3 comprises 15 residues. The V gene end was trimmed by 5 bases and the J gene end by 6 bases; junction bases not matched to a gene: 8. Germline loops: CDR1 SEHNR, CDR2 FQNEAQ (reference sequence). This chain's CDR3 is CASSATGGPLNEQFF. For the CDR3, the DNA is TGTGCCAGCAGCGCAACAGGGGGCCCTCTCAATGAGCAGTTCTTC.

The CDR3 reads CASSLSSSGNTIYF. The CDR3 DNA sequence: TGTGCCAGCAGTTTAAGCAGCTCTGGAAACACCATATATTTT. V usage is TRBV27 and J usage is TRBJ1-3; no clear D. V lost 2 bases, J lost 0 bases, and 5 bases lay in between. The CDR3 extends over 14 amino acids. Germline V gene data show CDR1 as MNHEY and CDR2 as SMNVEV (reference sequence).

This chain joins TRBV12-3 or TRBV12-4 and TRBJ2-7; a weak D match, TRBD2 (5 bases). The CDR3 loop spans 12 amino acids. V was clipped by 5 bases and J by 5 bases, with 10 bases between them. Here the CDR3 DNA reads TGTGCCAGCAGTGTCTGGGAGCACGAGCAGTACTTC. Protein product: CASSVWEHEQYF.

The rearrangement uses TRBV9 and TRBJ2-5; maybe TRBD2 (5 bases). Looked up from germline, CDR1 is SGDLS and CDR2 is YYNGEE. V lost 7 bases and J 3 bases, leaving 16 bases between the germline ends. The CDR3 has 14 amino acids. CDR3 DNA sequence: TGTGCCAGCGCCTCACTAGGGCCAAAAGAGACCCAGTACTTC. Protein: CASASLGPKETQYF. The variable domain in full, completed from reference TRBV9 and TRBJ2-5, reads DSGVTQTPKHLITATGQRVTLRCSPRSGDLSVYWYQQSLDQGLQFLIQYYNGEERAKGNILERFSAQQFPDLHSELNLSSLELGDSALYFCASASLGPKETQYFGPGTRLLVL.

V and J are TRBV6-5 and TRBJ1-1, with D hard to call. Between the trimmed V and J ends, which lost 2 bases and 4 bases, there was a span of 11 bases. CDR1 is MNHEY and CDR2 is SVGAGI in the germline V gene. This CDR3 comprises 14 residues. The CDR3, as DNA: TGTGCCAGCAGTTACCGGGGTTTTGGCACTGAAGCTTTCTTT. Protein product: CASSYRGFGTEAFF.

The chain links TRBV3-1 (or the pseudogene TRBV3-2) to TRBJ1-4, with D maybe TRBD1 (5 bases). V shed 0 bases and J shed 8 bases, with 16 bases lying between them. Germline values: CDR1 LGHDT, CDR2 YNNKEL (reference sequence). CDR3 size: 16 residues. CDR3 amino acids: CASSQDNGGLREKLFF. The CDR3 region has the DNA TGTGCCAGCAGCCAAGATAATGGGGGATTGCGGGAAAAACTGTTTTTT.

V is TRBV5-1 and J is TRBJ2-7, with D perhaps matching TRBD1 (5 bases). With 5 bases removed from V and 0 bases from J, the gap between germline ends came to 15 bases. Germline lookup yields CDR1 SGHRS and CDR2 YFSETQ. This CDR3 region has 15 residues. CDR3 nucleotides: TGCGCCAGCAGTCGGACAAGCCGGAGCTCCTACGAGCAGTACTTC. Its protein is CASSRTSRSSYEQYF. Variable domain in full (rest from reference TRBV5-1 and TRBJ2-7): KAGVTQTPRYLIKTRGQQVTLSCSPISGHRSVSWYQQTPGQGLQFLFEYFSETQRNKGNFPGRFSGRQFSNSRSEMNVSTLELGDSALYLCASSRTSRSSYEQYFGPGTRLTVT.

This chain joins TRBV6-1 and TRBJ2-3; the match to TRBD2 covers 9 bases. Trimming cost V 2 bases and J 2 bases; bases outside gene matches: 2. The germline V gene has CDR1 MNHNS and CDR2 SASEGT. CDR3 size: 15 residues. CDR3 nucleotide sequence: TGTGCCAGCAGTGAACTAGCGGGAAACACAGATACGCAGTATTTT. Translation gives CASSELAGNTDTQYF.

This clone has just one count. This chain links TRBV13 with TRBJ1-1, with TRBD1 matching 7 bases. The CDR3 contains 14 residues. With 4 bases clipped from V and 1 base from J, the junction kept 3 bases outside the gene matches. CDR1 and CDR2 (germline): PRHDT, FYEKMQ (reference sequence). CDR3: CASSSRQGNTEAFF. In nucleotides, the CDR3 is TGTGCCAGCAGCTCAAGACAGGGGAACACTGAAGCTTTCTTT.

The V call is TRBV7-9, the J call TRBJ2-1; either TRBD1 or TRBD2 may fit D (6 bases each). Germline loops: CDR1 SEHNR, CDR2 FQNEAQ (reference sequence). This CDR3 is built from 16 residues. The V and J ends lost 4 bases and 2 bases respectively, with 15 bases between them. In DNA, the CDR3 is TGTGCCAGCAGCTCCTCGGGGGCTAGCGCCTACAATGAGCAGTTCTTC. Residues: CASSSSGASAYNEQFF.

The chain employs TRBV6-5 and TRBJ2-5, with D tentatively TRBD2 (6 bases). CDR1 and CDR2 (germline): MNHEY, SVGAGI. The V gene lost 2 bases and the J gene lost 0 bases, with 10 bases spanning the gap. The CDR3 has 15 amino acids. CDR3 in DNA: TGTGCCAGCAGTTACCCCGGGGGAAACCAAGAGACCCAGTACTTC. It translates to CASSYPGGNQETQYF.

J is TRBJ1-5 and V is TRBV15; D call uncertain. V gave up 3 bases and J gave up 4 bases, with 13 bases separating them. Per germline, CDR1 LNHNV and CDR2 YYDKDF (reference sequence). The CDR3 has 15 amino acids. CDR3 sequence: CATSRTRAANQPQHF. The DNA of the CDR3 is TGTGCCACCAGCAGGACCCGGGCGGCGAATCAGCCCCAGCATTTT.

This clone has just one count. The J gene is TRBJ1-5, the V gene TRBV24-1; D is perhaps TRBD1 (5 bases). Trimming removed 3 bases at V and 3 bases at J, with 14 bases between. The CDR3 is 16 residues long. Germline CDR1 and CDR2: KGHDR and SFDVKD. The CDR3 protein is CATSDNRGTFNQPQHF. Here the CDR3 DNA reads TGTGCCACCAGTGATAATAGGGGCACCTTCAATCAGCCCCAGCATTTT.

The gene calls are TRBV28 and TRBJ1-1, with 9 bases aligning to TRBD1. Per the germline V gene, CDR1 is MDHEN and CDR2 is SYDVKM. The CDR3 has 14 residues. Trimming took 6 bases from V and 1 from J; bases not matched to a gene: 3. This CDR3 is CASRTGGKNTEAFF. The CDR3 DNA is TGTGCCAGCAGAACAGGGGGCAAGAACACTGAAGCTTTCTTT.

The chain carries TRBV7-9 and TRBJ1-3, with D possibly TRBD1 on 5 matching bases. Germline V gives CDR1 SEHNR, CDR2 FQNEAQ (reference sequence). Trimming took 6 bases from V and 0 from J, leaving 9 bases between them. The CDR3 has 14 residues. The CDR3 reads CASSPTGSGNTIYF. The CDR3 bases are TGTGCCAGCAGTCCTACAGGCTCTGGAAACACCATATATTTT.

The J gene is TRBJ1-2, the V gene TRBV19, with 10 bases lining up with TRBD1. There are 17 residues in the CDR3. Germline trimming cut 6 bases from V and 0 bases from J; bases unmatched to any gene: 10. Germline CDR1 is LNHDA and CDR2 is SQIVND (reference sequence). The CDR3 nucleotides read TGTGCCAGTAGCCGGGGGACAGGGGAGAGGGCTAACTATGGCTACACCTTC. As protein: CASSRGTGERANYGYTF.

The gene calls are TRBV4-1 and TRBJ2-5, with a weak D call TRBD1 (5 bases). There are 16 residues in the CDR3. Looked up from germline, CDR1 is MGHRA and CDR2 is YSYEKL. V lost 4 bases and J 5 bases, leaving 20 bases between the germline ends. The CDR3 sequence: CASSRGPGQGWETQYF. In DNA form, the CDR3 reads TGCGCCAGCAGCCGAGGCCCGGGCCAGGGTTGGGAGACCCAGTACTTC.

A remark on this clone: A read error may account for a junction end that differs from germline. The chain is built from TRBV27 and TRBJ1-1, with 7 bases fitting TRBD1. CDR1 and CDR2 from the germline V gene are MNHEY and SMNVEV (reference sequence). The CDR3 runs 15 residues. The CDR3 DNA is TGTGCCAGCAGTTTAGGGCAGGGGGTGAAGACTGAAGCTTTCTTT. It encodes CASSLGQGVKTEAFF.

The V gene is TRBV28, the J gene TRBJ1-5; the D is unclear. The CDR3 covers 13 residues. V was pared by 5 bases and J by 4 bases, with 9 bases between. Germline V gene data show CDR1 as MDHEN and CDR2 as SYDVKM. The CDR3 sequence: CASSPGLNQPQHF. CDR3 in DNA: TGTGCCAGCAGTCCTGGACTAAATCAGCCCCAGCATTTT.

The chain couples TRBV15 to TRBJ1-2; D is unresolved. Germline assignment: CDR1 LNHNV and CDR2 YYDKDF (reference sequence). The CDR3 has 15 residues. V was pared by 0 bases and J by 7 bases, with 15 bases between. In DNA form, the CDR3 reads TGTGCCACCAGCAGAGATTCTCCCGGGAAGAGTGGCTACACCTTC. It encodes CATSRDSPGKSGYTF.

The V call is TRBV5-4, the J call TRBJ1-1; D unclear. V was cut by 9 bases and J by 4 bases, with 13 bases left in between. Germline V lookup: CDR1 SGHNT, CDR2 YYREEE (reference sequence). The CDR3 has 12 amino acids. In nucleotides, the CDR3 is TGTGCCACCTACGGGCAGGCCACTGAAGCTTTCTTT. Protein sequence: CATYGQATEAFF.

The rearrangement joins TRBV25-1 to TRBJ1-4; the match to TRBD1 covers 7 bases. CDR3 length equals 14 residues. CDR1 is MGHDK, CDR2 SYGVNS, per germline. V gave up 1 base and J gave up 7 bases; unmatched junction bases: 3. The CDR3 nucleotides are TGTGCCAGCAGTGAATGGGCAGGGGGTGAAAAACTGTTTTTT. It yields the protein CASSEWAGGEKLFF.

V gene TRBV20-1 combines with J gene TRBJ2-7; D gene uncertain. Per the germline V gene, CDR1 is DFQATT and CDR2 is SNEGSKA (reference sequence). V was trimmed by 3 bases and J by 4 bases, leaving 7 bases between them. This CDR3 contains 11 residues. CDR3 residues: CSASAMYEQYF. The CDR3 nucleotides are TGCAGTGCTAGTGCGATGTACGAGCAGTACTTC.

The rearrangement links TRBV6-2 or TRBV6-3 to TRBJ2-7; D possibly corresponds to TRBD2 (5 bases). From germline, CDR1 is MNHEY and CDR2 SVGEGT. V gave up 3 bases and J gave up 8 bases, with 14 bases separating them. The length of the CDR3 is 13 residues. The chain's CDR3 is CASSYSGLTKQYF. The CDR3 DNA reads TGTGCCAGCAGTTATTCTGGACTCACCAAGCAGTACTTC.

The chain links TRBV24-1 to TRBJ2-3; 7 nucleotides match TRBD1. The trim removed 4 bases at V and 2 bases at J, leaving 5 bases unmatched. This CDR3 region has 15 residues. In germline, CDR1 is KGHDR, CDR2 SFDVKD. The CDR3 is CATSDPGQSTDTQYF. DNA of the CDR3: TGTGCCACCAGTGACCCGGGACAGTCCACAGATACGCAGTATTTT.

The CDR3 is CAWSGGQFSAPLHF. The CDR3 coding sequence is TGTGCCTGGAGCGGCGGACAGTTTTCGGCTCCCCTCCACTTT. J is TRBJ1-6 and V is TRBV30, with D possibly TRBD1 on 6 matching bases. CDR3 length equals 14 residues. V gave up 3 bases and J gave up 13 bases, with 19 bases separating them. Germline V gene data show CDR1 as GTSNPN and CDR2 as SVGIG (reference sequence).